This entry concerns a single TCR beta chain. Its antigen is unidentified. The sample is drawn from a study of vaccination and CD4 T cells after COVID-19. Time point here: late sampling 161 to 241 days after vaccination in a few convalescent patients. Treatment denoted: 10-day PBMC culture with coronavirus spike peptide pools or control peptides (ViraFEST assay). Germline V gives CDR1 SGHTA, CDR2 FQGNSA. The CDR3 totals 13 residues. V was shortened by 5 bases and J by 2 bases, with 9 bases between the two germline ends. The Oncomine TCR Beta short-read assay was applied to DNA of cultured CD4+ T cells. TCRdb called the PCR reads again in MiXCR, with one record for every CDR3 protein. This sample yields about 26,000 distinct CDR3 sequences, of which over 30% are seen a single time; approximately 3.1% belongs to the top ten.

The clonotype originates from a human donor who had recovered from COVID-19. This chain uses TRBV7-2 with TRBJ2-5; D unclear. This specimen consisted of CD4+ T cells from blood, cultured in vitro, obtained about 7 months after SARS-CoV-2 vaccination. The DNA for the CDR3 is TGTGCCAGCAGCAGGAATCGTCAAGAGACCCAGTACTTC. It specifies CASSRNRQETQYF.